The T cell receptor beta chain described here comes from a study of blood T cell repertoires in COVID-19. In the study overall: Samples representing acute and convalescent COVID-19 were sourced from the United States, Italy and Spain.

The V gene end was trimmed by 6 bases and the J gene end by 10 bases; junction bases not matched to a gene: 4. This CDR3 is built from 11 residues. The method was immunoSEQ multiplex PCR; TCRdb's version includes in-frame clones alone and lacks a portion of them. The data contain around 130,000 clones, about 87% of them singletons. This clonotype was obtained from a human donor with COVID-19, enrolled during active disease. The donor label of this sample is uncertain. Input material: peripheral blood. The chain combines TRBV12-3 or TRBV12-4 with TRBJ1-2, with 8 bases matching TRBD1. CDR3 sequence: CASSQGALYTF. The CDR3 bases are TGTGCCAGCAGCCAGGGGGCCCTCTACACCTTC.